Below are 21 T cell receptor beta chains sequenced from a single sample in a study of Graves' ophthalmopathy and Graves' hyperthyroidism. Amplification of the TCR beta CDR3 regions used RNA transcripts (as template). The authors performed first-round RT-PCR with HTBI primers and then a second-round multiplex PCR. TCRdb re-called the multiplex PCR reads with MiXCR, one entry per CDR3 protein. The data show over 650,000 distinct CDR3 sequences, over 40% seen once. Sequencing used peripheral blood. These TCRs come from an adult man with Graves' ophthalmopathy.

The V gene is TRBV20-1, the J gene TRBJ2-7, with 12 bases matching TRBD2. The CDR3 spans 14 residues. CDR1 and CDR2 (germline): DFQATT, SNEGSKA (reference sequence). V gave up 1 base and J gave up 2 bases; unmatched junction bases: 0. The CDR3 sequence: CSARASGGAYEQYF. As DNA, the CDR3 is TGCAGTGCTAGAGCTAGCGGGGGGGCCTACGAGCAGTACTTC.

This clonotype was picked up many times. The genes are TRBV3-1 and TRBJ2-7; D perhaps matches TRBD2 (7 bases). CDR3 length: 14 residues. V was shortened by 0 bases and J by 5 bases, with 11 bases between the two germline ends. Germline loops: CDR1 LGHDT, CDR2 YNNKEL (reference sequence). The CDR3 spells CASSQEGGANEQYF. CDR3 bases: TGTGCCAGCAGCCAAGAAGGGGGGGCCAACGAGCAGTACTTC.

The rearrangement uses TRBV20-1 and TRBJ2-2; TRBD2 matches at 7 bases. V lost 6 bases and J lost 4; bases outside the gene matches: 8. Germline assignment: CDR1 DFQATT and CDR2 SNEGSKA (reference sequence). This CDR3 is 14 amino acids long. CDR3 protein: CSAQAGRSTGELFF. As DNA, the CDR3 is TGCAGTGCGCAAGCGGGGCGGTCCACCGGGGAGCTGTTTTTT.

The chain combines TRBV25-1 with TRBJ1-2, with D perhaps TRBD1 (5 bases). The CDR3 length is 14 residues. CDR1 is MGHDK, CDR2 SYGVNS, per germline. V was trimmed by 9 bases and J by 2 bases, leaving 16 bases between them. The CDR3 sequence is CASSPPWDNYGYTF. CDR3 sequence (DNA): TGTGCCAGTTCACCCCCCTGGGACAACTATGGCTACACCTTC.

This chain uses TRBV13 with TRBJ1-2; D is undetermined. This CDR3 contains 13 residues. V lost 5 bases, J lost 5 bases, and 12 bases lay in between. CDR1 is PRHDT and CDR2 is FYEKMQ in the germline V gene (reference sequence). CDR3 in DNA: TGTGCCAGCAGCCAAAAAGTCGCGTATGGCTACACCTTC. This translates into CASSQKVAYGYTF. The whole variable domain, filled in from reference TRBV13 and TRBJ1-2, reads AAGVIQSPRHLIKEKRETATLKCYPIPRHDTVYWYQQGPGQDPQFLISFYEKMQSDKGSIPDRFSAQQFSDYHSELNMSSLELGDSALYFCASSQKVAYGYTFGSGTRLTVV.

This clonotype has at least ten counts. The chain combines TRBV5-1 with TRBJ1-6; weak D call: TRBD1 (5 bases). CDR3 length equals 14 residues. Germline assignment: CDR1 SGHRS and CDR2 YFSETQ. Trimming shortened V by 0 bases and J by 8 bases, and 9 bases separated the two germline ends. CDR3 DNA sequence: TGCGCCAGCAGCTTGGTGGGGCTTGATTCACCCCTCCACTTT. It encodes CASSLVGLDSPLHF.

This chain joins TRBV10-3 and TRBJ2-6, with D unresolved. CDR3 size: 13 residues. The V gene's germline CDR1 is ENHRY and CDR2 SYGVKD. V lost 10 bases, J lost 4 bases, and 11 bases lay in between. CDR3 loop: CATGDKGANVLTF. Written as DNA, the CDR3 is TGTGCCACCGGAGACAAGGGGGCCAACGTCCTGACTTTC.

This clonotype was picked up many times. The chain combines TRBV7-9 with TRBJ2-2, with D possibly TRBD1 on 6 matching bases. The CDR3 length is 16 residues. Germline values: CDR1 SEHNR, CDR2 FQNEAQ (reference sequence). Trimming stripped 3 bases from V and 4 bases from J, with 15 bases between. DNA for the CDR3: TGTGCCAGCAGCTTTGGGGGCGTCCTAGGCACCGGGGAGCTGTTTTTT. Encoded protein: CASSFGGVLGTGELFF.

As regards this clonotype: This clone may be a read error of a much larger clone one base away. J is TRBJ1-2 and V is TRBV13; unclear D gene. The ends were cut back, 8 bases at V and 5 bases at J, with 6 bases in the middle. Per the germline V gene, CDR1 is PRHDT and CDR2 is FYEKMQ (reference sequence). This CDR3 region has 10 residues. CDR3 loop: CASGPYGYTF. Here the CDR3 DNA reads TGTGCCAGCGGCCCGTATGGCTACACCTTC.

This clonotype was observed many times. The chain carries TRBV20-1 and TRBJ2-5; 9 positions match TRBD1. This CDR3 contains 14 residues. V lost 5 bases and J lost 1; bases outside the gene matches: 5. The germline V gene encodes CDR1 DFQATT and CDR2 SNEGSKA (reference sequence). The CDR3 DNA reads TGCAGTGCTTCCCCGGGACAGGGCCAAGAGACCCAGTACTTC. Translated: CSASPGQGQETQYF.

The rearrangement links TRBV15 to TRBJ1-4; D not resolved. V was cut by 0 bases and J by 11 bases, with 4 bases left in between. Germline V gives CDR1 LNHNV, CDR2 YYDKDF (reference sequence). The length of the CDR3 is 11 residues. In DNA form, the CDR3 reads TGTGCCACCAGCAGAGATGTGAAACTGTTTTTT. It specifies CATSRDVKLFF.

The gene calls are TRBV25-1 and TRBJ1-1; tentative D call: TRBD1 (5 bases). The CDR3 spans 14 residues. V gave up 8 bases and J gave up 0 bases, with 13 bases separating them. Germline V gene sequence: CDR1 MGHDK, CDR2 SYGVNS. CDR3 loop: CASLGQVMNTEAFF. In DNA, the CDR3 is TGTGCCAGCTTGGGGCAGGTCATGAACACTGAAGCTTTCTTT.

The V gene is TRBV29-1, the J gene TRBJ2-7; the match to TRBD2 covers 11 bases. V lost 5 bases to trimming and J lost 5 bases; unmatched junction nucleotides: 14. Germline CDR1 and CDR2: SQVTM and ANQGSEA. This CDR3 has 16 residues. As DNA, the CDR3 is TGCAGCGTTTACACTAGCGGGGGCATGGGGACCCACGAGCAGTACTTC. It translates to CSVYTSGGMGTHEQYF.

In nucleotides, the CDR3 is TGTGCCAGCAGTAAAGGACAGGGGGGTGGCTATGGCTACACCTTC. Amino acids: CASSKGQGGGYGYTF. The chain combines TRBV25-1 with TRBJ1-2, with 10 bases identical to TRBD1. V lost 5 bases, J lost 4 bases, and 7 bases stayed unmatched. Germline V lookup: CDR1 MGHDK, CDR2 SYGVNS. This CDR3 is 15 amino acids long.

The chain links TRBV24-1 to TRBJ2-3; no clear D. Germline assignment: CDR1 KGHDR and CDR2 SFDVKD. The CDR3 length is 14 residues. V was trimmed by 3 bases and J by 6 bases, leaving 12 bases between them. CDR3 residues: CATSDPDGKDTQYF. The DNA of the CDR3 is TGTGCCACCAGTGATCCGGACGGCAAGGATACGCAGTATTTT.

The CDR3 DNA is TGTGCCAGCAGTCGAGACGGGGGGGGAAATGAGCAGTACTTC. It codes for CASSRDGGGNEQYF. This rearrangement joins TRBV2 to TRBJ2-7; 8 positions agree with TRBD2. Germline trimming cut 5 bases from V and 7 bases from J; bases unmatched to any gene: 10. The germline V gene encodes CDR1 SNHLY and CDR2 FYNNEI. This CDR3 is built from 14 residues.

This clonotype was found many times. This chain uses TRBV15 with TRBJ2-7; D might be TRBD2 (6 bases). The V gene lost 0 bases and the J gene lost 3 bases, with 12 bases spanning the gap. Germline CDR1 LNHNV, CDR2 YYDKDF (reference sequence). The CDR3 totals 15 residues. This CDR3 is CATSRDPGTHYEQYF. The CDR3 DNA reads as TGTGCCACCAGCAGAGATCCCGGGACTCACTACGAGCAGTACTTC.

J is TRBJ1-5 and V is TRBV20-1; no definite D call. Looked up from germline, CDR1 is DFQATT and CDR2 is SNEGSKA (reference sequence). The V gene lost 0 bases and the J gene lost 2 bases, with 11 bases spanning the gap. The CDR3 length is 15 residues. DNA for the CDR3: TGCAGTGCTAGAGATTGGGTGCAAGGCAATCAGCCCCAGCATTTT. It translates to CSARDWVQGNQPQHF.

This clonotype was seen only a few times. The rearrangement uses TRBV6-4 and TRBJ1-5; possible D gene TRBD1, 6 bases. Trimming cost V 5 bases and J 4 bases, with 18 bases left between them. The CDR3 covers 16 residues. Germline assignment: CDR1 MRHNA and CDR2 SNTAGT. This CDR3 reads CASSSQNREENQPQHF. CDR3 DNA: TGTGCCAGCAGTTCACAAAACAGGGAGGAAAATCAGCCCCAGCATTTT.

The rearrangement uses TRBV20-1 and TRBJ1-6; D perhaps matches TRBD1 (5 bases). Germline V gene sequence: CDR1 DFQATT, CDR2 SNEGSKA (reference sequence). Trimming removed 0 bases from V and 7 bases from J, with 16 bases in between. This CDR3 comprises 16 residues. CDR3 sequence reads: CSARDEGRMLNSPLHF. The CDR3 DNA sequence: TGCAGTGCTAGAGACGAGGGGCGGATGTTGAATTCACCCCTCCACTTT.

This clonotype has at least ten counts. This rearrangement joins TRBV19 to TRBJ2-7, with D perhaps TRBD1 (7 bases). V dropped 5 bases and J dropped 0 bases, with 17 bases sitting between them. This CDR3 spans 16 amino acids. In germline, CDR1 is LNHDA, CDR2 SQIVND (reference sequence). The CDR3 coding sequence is TGTGCCAGTAGTCCGAGAGGGGGCGGGGACTCCTACGAGCAGTACTTC. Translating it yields CASSPRGGGDSYEQYF.